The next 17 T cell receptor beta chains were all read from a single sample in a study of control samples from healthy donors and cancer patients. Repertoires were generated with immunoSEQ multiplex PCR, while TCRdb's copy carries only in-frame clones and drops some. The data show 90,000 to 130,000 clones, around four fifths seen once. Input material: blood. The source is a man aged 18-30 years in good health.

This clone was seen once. CDR3 in amino acids: CASSFPDYEQYV. CDR3 coding DNA: TGTGCCAGCAGCTTCCCGGACTACGAGCAGTACGTC. The genes are TRBV5-8 and TRBJ2-7; D is unclear. Germline CDR1 and CDR2: SGHTS and YDEGEE. V dropped 2 bases and J dropped 3 bases, with 6 bases sitting between them. The CDR3 totals 12 residues.

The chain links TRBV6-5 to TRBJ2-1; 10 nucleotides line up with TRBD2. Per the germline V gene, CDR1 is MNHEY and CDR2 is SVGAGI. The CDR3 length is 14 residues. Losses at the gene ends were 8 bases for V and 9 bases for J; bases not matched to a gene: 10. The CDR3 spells CASPGIAGGLEQFF. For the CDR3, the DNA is TGTGCCAGCCCCGGGATAGCGGGGGGACTTGAGCAGTTCTTC.

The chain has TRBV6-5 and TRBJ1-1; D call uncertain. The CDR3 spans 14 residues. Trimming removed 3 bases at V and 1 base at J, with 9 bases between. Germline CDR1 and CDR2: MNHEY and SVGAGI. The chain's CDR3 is CASSYAGSNTEAFF. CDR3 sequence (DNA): TGTGCCAGCAGTTATGCCGGGTCGAACACTGAAGCTTTCTTT.

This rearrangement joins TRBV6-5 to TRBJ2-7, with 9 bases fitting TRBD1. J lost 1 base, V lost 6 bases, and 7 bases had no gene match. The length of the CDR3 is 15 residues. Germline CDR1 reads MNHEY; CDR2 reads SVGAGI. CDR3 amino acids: CASSLTGTGSYEQYF. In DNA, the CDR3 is TGTGCCAGCAGCTTGACCGGGACAGGGTCCTACGAGCAGTACTTC.

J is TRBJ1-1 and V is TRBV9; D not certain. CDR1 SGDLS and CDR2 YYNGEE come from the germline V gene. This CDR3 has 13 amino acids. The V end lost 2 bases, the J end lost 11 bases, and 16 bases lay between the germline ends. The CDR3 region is CASSVSEAGLAFF. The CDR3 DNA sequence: TGTGCCAGCAGCGTGTCCGAGGCCGGGCTGGCTTTCTTT.

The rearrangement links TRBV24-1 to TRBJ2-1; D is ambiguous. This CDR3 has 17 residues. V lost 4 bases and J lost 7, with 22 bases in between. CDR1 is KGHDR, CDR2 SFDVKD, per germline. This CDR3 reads CATSDPNIVSGWNEQFF. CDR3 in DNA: TGTGCCACCAGTGACCCCAATATAGTATCGGGCTGGAATGAGCAGTTCTTC.

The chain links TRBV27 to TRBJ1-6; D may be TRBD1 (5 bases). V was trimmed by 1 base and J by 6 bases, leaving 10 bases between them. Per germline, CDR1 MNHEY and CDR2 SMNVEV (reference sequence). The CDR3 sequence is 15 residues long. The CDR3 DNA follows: TGTGCCAGCAGTTTATGGGAAGGGGCTAATTCACCCCTCCACTTT. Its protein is CASSLWEGANSPLHF.

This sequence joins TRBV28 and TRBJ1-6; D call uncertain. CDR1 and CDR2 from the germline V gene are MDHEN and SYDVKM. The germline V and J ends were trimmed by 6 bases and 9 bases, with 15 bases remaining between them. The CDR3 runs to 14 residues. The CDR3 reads CASRRATGGSPLHF. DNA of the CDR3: TGTGCCAGCAGGAGGGCAACTGGTGGTTCACCCCTCCACTTT. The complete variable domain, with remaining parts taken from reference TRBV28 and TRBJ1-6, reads DVKVTQSSRYLVKRTGEKVFLECVQDMDHENMFWYRQDPGLGLRLIYFSYDVKMKEKGDIPEGYSVSREKKERFSLILESASTNQTSMYLCASRRATGGSPLHFGNGTRLTVT.

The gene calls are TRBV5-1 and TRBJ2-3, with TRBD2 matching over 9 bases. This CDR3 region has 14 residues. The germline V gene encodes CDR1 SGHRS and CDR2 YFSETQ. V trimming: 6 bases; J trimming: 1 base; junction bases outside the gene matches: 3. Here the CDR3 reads CASTSGAGTDTQYF. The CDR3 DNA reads TGCGCCAGCACTAGCGGGGCAGGCACAGATACGCAGTATTTT. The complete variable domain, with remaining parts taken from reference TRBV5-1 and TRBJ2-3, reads KAGVTQTPRYLIKTRGQQVTLSCSPISGHRSVSWYQQTPGQGLQFLFEYFSETQRNKGNFPGRFSGRQFSNSRSEMNVSTLELGDSALYLCASTSGAGTDTQYFGPGTRLTVL.

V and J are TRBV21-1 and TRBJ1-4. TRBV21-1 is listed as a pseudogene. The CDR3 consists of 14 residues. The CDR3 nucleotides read TGTGCCAGCAGCAAGGGACTTCTTCCGGGGGATCTGTTTTTT. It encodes CASSKGLLPGDLFF.

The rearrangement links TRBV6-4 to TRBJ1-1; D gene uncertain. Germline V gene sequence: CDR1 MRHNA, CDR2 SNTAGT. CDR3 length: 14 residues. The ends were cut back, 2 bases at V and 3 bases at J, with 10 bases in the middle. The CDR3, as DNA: TGTGCCAGCAGTGACAGCGGGATCCACACTGAAGCTTTCTTT. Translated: CASSDSGIHTEAFF.

CDR3 residues: CASSLQGAGANVLTF. The CDR3 DNA is TGTGCCAGCAGTCTACAGGGCGCTGGGGCCAACGTCCTGACTTTC. V usage is TRBV6-2 or TRBV6-3 and J usage is TRBJ2-6, with D possibly TRBD1 on 6 matching bases. V was shortened by 5 bases and J by 2 bases, with 10 bases between the two germline ends. This CDR3 spans 15 amino acids. CDR1 and CDR2 from the germline V gene are MNHEY and SVGEGT.

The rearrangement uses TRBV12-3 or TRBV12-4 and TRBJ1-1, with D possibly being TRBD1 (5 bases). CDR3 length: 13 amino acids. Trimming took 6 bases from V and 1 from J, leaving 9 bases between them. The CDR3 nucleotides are TGTGCCAGCAGGAAGACAGAGAACACTGAAGCTTTCTTT. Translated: CASRKTENTEAFF.

The CDR3 loop reads CASSLLGPTDTQYF. The CDR3 DNA follows: TGTGCCAGCAGTTTATTGGGCCCCACAGATACGCAGTATTTT. V and J are TRBV28 and TRBJ2-3; the D is unclear. Looked up from germline, CDR1 is MDHEN and CDR2 is SYDVKM. V was shortened by 1 base and J by 2 bases, with 7 bases between the two germline ends. This CDR3 comprises 14 residues.

The CDR3 DNA is TGCGCCAGCAGCCAAGATCGGGACAGGGTGAACACCGGGGAGCTGTTTTTT. Protein product: CASSQDRDRVNTGELFF. The V call is TRBV4-1, the J call TRBJ2-2; 9 bases agree with TRBD1. V was clipped by 0 bases and J by 1 base; unmatched bases: 3. The CDR3 covers 17 residues. Looked up from germline, CDR1 is MGHRA and CDR2 is YSYEKL.

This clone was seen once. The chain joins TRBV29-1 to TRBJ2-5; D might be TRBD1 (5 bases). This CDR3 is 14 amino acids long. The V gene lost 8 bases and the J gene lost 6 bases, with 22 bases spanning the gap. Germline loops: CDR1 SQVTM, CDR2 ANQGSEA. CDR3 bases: TGCAGCTTCCTTCACCAAACAGGATGGAAGACCCAGTACTTC. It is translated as CSFLHQTGWKTQYF.

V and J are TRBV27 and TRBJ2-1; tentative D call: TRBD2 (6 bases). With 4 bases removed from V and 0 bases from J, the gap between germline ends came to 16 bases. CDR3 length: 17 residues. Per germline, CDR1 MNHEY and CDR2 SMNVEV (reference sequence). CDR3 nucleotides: TGTGCCAGCAGTTCTAATCGGCGGGGTTACTCCTACAATGAGCAGTTCTTC. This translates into CASSSNRRGYSYNEQFF.